The clone carrying this TCR beta chain was seen at least ten times. Its antigen is undetermined. Trimming took 8 bases from V and 4 from J, leaving 14 bases between them. Germline V gives CDR1 WSHSY, CDR2 SAAADI. The CDR3 sequence is 13 residues long. This specimen belongs to a study of T-cell reconstitution after alpha-beta-depleted transplantation in children. Using unique molecular identifiers, the investigators prepared the TCRbeta library. Via MiXCR, TCRdb re-called the PCR reads, giving one row per CDR3 protein. Of 100,000 to 130,000 distinct CDR3 sequences listed, 5.5% to 7% are singletons. Study-level results: Several hundred expanded graft clones reportedly gave rise to the alpha-beta T cells present about two months after transplant. Day-60 TCRbeta diversity that was high in some patients was derived from surviving recipient T cells and thymic progenitors. One year post-transplant, T-cell counts and diversity were largely derived from T cells produced anew.

J is TRBJ1-2 and V is TRBV10-2, with D possibly matching TRBD1 (5 bases). Sequencing used PBMCs, mostly from graft donor cells, obtained 360 days after TCRalphabeta/CD19-depleted stem cell transplant. The receptor was isolated from a male patient aged 2-15 years who had a stem cell transplant for acute lymphoblastic leukemia, so the T cells may come from the graft donor. The CDR3 coding sequence is TGCGCCAGCCAGAGGACACTAGCCTATGGCTACACCTTC. It encodes CASQRTLAYGYTF.